The 7 T cell receptor beta chains below were found in one sample sequenced in a study of blood T cell repertoires in COVID-19. The repertoire was sequenced with immunoSEQ multiplex PCR; TCRdb's copy has only in-frame clones and lacks some. This table has approximately 150,000 clones, around 80% appearing once. Sequencing input: peripheral blood. The receptors originated from a man aged 50 to 60 with acute or convalescent COVID-19.

In DNA form, the CDR3 reads TGTGCCAGCAGAAGACAGGGGATGAACACTGAAGCTTTCTTT. This sequence encodes CASRRQGMNTEAFF. This chain uses TRBV6-5 with TRBJ1-1, with 8 bases identical to TRBD1. Trimming took 6 bases from V and 0 from J; bases not matched to a gene: 3. The V gene's germline CDR1 is MNHEY and CDR2 SVGAGI. The CDR3 length is 14 residues.

The J gene is TRBJ2-3, the V gene TRBV9; D not resolved. The CDR3 has 17 amino acids. Germline-derived CDR1 and CDR2 are SGDLS and YYNGEE. Trimming removed 4 bases from V and 0 bases from J, with 18 bases in between. Here the CDR3 reads CASSMRPARLSTDTQYF. CDR3 bases: TGTGCCAGCAGCATGAGGCCGGCCCGGCTTAGCACAGATACGCAGTATTTT. Variable domain in full (rest from reference TRBV9 and TRBJ2-3): DSGVTQTPKHLITATGQRVTLRCSPRSGDLSVYWYQQSLDQGLQFLIQYYNGEERAKGNILERFSAQQFPDLHSELNLSSLELGDSALYFCASSMRPARLSTDTQYFGPGTRLTVL.

The J gene is TRBJ1-6, the V gene TRBV6-5; TRBD1 matches at 7 bases. CDR1 is MNHEY, CDR2 SVGAGI, per germline. Germline trimming cut 6 bases from V and 11 bases from J; bases unmatched to any gene: 4. This CDR3 region has 12 residues. In DNA, the CDR3 is TGTGCCAGCAGGGACAGGTGGGCACCCCTCCACTTT. Residues: CASRDRWAPLHF.

J is TRBJ2-2 and V is TRBV7-2; D remains ambiguous. The CDR3 totals 14 residues. Per germline, CDR1 SGHTA and CDR2 FQGNSA. The V end was cut by 3 bases, the J end by 7 bases, with 12 bases between. Here the CDR3 reads CASSLSPVVGELFF. CDR3 nucleotide sequence: TGTGCCAGCAGCTTGTCCCCCGTAGTCGGGGAGCTGTTTTTT.

V and J are TRBV5-6 and TRBJ2-5, with D perhaps TRBD2 (5 bases). In germline, CDR1 is SGHDT, CDR2 YYEEEE. V gave up 5 bases and J gave up 5 bases, with 13 bases separating them. The CDR3 length is 13 residues. In DNA form, the CDR3 reads TGTGCCAGCAGTTCCGACTGGGAGGAGACCCAGTACTTC. It is translated as CASSSDWEETQYF.

This clone was seen more than once but under ten times. The chain employs TRBV2 and TRBJ1-4; TRBD1 aligns across 8 bases. The CDR3 consists of 13 residues. V shed 9 bases and J 8 bases; nucleotides not matched to a gene: 8. Germline lookup yields CDR1 SNHLY and CDR2 FYNNEI. CDR3 DNA sequence: TGTGCCAGGGGAGACAGGGGCTACGAAAAACTGTTTTTT. Protein product: CARGDRGYEKLFF.

Remarks on this clone: The same CDR3 arises from other DNA sequences in this sample as well. The chain carries TRBV7-2 and TRBJ1-2, with TRBD1 matching over 7 bases. Germline trimming cut 5 bases from V and 5 bases from J; bases unmatched to any gene: 5. Germline CDR1 SGHTA, CDR2 FQGNSA. The CDR3 has 13 residues. The CDR3 sequence: CASSPDREYGYTF. DNA of the CDR3: TGTGCCAGCAGCCCAGACAGGGAATATGGCTACACCTTC.